Described below is a single T cell receptor beta chain sequence and its context. Its antigen remains undetermined. Within one base of it there is no much larger clone, and no base qualities were kept. The library came from the immunoSEQ multiplex PCR assay. The table was pulled from immuneACCESS by TCRdb, which kept in-frame rearrangements only. Such tables lose some clones; where checked, under half of the loss comes from unresolved V genes, and the rest has no known cause. Within this sample are fewer than 40,000 clones, with 90% to 95% of them counted one time only. Jointly, the top ten make up roughly 0.35% of the sample. This entry is derived from a study of T cell changes during pregnancy in multiple sclerosis (dated by TCRdb to the late 2010s). The study in broad terms: Changes in the T cell repertoire over the course of pregnancy were examined in this study in women with multiple sclerosis.

From the cysteine up to the phenylalanine, the CDR3 has a length of 19 residues. CDR3 DNA only is kept here, 57 bases in frame from base 1. The germline V gene (reference sequence) provides CDR1 PRHDT and CDR2 FYEKMQ. V ends up 1 base short and J 1 base short, with an unmatched junction base count of 4. The specimen comprised CD4+ T cells from peripheral blood mononuclear cells, sampled after pregnancy. This receptor was identified in a female donor with multiple sclerosis, enrolled in a pregnancy study. This chain is built from TRBV13 and TRBJ2-2; 15 central nucleotides agree with TRBD2. CDR3 protein: CASSLEGLAGGLNTGELFF. The base sequence is TGTGCCAGCAGCTTAGAGGGACTAGCGGGGGGTCTGAACACCGGGGAGCTGTTTTTT.